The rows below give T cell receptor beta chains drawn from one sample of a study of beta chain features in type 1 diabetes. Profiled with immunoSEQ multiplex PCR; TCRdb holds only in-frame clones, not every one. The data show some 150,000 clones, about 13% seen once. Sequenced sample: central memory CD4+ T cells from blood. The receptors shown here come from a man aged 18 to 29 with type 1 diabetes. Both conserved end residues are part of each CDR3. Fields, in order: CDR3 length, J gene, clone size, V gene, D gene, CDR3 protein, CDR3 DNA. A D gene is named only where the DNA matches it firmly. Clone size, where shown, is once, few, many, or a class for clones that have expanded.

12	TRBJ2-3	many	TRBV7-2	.	CASSMARVTQYF	TGTGCCAGCAGTATGGCCCGGGTTACGCAGTATTTT
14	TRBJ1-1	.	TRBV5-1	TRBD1	CASSVGQMNTEAFF	TGCGCCAGCAGCGTGGGACAGATGAACACTGAAGCTTTCTTT
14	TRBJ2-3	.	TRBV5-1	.	CASSLADYTDTQYF	TGCGCCAGCAGCTTGGCGGACTACACAGATACGCAGTATTTT
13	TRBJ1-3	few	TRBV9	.	CASSAADGNTIYF	TGTGCCAGCAGCGCAGCGGACGGAAACACCATATATTTT
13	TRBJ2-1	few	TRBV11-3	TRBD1	CASSPEQGAKQFF	TGTGCCAGCAGCCCCGAACAGGGGGCTAAGCAGTTCTTC
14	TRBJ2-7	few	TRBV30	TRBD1	CACTRGQGIYEQYF	TGTGCCTGTACTAGAGGACAGGGGATCTACGAGCAGTACTTC
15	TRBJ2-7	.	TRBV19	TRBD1	CASSIGPGQGYEQYF	TGTGCCAGTAGTATAGGCCCGGGACAGGGCTACGAGCAGTACTTC
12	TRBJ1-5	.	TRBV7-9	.	CASSVNNQPQHF	TGTGCCAGCAGCGTTAACAATCAGCCCCAGCATTTT
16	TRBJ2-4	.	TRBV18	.	CASSPPVTESKNIQYF	TGTGCCAGCTCACCACCGGTGACGGAAAGCAAAAACATTCAGTACTTC
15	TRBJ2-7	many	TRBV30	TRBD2	CAWRPGLAVNYEQYF	TGTGCCTGGCGGCCGGGACTAGCGGTCAACTACGAGCAGTACTTC
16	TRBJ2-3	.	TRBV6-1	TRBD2	CASSAQGLAGTDTQYF	TGTGCCAGCAGTGCCCAGGGACTAGCGGGCACAGATACGCAGTATTTT
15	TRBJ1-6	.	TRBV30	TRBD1	CAWTQGEGRASPLHF	TGTGCCTGGACCCAGGGGGAGGGACGGGCTTCACCCCTCCACTTT
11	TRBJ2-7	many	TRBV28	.	CASSLRYEQYF	TGTGCCAGCAGTTTGAGGTACGAGCAGTACTTC
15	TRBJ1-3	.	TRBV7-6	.	CASSQQGSHGNTIYF	TGTGCCAGCAGCCAACAGGGTTCTCACGGAAACACCATATATTTT
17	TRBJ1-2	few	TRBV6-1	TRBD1	CASSERVTGAVNYGYTF	TGTGCCAGCAGTGAGCGGGTTACAGGGGCGGTTAACTATGGCTACACCTTC
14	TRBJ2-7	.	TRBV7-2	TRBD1	CASSPGQGVNEQYF	TGTGCCAGCAGCCCGGGACAGGGGGTCAACGAGCAGTACTTC
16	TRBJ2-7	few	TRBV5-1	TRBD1	CASSPSGTGSTYEQYF	TGCGCCAGCAGCCCGTCCGGGACAGGGTCTACCTACGAGCAGTACTTC
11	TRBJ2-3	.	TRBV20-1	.	CSAYTRDTQYF	TGCAGTGCCTATACCAGGGATACGCAGTATTTT
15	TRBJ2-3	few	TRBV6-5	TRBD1	CASSLLTGATDTQYF	TGTGCCAGCAGCCTCCTTACAGGGGCAACAGATACGCAGTATTTT
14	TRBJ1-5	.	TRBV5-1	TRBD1	CASSTGGSNQPQHF	TGCGCCAGTTCGACAGGGGGTAGCAATCAGCCCCAGCATTTT
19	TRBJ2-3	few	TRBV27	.	CASSLSQWGQAGLTDTQYF	TGTGCCAGCAGTTTATCCCAATGGGGGCAGGCCGGTCTCACAGATACGCAGTATTTT
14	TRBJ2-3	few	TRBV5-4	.	CATPAGTSTDTQYF	TGTGCCACCCCCGCCGGGACGTCCACAGATACGCAGTATTTT
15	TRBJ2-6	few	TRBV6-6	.	CASSPPGAGANVLTF	TGTGCCAGCAGTCCTCCAGGGGCTGGGGCCAACGTCCTGACTTTC
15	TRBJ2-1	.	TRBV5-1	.	CASSPRGGAYNEQFF	TGCGCCAGCAGCCCTCGTGGCGGGGCCTACAATGAGCAGTTCTTC
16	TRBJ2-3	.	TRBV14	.	CASSQVVGRATDTQYF	TGTGCCAGCAGCCAAGTGGTGGGCAGGGCCACAGATACGCAGTATTTT
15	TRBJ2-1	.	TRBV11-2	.	CASSLEDSGRNEQFF	TGTGCCAGCAGCTTAGAGGACAGTGGGAGGAATGAGCAGTTCTTC
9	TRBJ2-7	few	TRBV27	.	CASIYEQYF	TGTGCCAGCATCTACGAGCAGTACTTC
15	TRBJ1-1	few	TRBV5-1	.	CASSFDGGVNTEAFF	TGCGCCAGCAGCTTCGATGGAGGGGTGAACACTGAAGCTTTCTTT
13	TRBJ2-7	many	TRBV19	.	CASSIRGPYEQYF	TGTGCCAGTAGTATCAGGGGCCCCTACGAGCAGTACTTC
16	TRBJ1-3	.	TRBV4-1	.	CASSQVQGTSGNTIYF	TGCGCCAGCAGCCAAGTGCAGGGCACCTCTGGAAACACCATATATTTT
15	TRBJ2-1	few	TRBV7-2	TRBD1	CASSTGTGGLYEQFF	TGTGCCAGCAGCACCGGGACAGGGGGCTTATATGAGCAGTTCTTC
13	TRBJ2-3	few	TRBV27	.	CASRPSQGDTQYF	TGTGCCAGCCGTCCTTCACAGGGAGATACGCAGTATTTT
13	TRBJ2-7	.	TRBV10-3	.	CAISVDRSYEQYF	TGTGCCATCAGTGTTGACAGATCCTACGAGCAGTACTTC
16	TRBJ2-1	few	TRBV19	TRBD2	CASSPLAGTSYNEQFF	TGTGCCAGTAGTCCATTAGCGGGGACCTCCTACAATGAGCAGTTCTTC
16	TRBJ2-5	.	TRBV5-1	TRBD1	CASSPWEDRGLETQYF	TGCGCCAGCAGCCCTTGGGAGGACAGGGGGCTAGAGACCCAGTACTTC
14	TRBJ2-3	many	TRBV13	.	CASSLGLVSDTQYF	TGTGCCAGCAGCTTAGGCTTAGTCTCGGATACGCAGTATTTT
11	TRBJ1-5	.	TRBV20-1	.	CSATDSQPQHF	TGCAGTGCAACCGACAGTCAGCCCCAGCATTTT
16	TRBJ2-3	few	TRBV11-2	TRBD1	CASSRKQGSVGDTQYF	TGTGCCAGCAGCCGAAAACAGGGGAGCGTGGGTGATACGCAGTATTTT
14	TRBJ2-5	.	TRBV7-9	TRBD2	CASSSGVTRETQYF	TGTGCCAGCAGCAGCGGGGTAACAAGAGAGACCCAGTACTTC
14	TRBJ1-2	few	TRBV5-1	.	CASSLESTNYGYTF	TGCGCCAGCAGCTTGGAGTCAACTAACTATGGCTACACCTTC
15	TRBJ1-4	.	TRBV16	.	CASSERGQANEKLFF	TGTGCCAGCAGCGAAAGAGGGCAGGCTAATGAAAAACTGTTTTTT
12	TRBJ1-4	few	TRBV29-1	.	CSATGPDEKLFF	TGCAGCGCAACAGGGCCGGATGAAAAACTGTTTTTT
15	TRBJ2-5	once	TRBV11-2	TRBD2	CASVQASGGWETQYF	TGTGCCAGCGTGCAGGCTAGCGGGGGATGGGAGACCCAGTACTTC
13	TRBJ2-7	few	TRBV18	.	CASSPVTTYEQYF	TGTGCCAGCTCACCAGTGACAACCTACGAGCAGTACTTC
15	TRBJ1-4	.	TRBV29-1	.	CSIQPLGGGNEKLFF	TGCAGCATCCAACCTCTGGGCGGGGGTAATGAAAAACTGTTTTTT
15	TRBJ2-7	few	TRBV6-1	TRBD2	CASSDQPGGVYEQYF	TGTGCCAGCAGTGACCAACCCGGGGGGGTATACGAGCAGTACTTC
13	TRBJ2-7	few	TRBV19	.	CASSADRSYEQYF	TGTGCCAGTAGTGCAGACAGATCCTACGAGCAGTACTTC
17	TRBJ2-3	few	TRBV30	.	CAWSVGRGNGGTDTQYF	TGTGCCTGGAGTGTGGGTCGAGGGAACGGGGGCACAGATACGCAGTATTTT
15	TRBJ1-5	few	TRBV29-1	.	CSVTLGTTNNQPQHF	TGCAGCGTCACACTTGGGACCACGAACAATCAGCCCCAGCATTTT
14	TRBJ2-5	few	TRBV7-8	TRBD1	CASSLPGGGETQYF	TGTGCCAGCAGCTTACCAGGGGGCGGAGAGACCCAGTACTTC
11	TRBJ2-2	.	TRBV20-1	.	CSAKNDGELFF	TGCAGTGCTAAGAATGACGGGGAGCTGTTTTTT